These T cell receptor beta chains were read from a single sample in a study of blood T cells in healthy people across ages. TCRdb re-derived calls from the 5' RACE reads in MiXCR, one entry per CDR3 protein. The data show 1.4 million to 1.5 million distinct CDR3 sequences, about 43% seen once. Sequencing input: blood. All receptors come from a woman between 18 and 30 years old in good health. Each CDR3 is given without its conserved first and last residue.

V gene: TRBV2
J gene: TRBJ2-3
CDR3 protein: TSMWTITDTQY

V gene: TRBV20-1
J gene: TRBJ2-7
CDR3 protein: SASPGTSGGPYEQY

V gene: TRBV10-2
J gene: TRBJ2-5
CDR3 protein: ASSEPNKFEGQQTQY

V gene: TRBV7-9
J gene: NA
CDR3 protein: ASIKTGAGETQY

V gene: TRBV4-2
J gene: TRBJ2-1
CDR3 protein: ASSPGEGYDEQF

V gene: TRBV21-1
J gene: TRBJ1-1
CDR3 protein: ASTRDIWAF

V gene: TRBV6-1
J gene: TRBJ2-1
CDR3 protein: ASRDRNNEQF

V gene: TRBV12-3/TRBV12-4
J gene: TRBJ2-3
CDR3 protein: ASSFGGLGFTDTQY

V gene: TRBV12-3/TRBV12-4
J gene: TRBJ2-7
CDR3 protein: ASSLGPLEYDEQY

V gene: TRBV18
J gene: TRBJ2-1
CDR3 protein: ASSFRLGTSGSSYNEQF

V gene: TRBV28
J gene: TRBJ2-7
CDR3 protein: ASSLSHNSYEQY

V gene: TRBV6-6
J gene: TRBJ1-5
CDR3 protein: ASSYSGGSYSNQPQH

V gene: TRBV2
J gene: TRBJ1-2
CDR3 protein: AGTGYYGYT

V gene: TRBV20-1
J gene: TRBJ1-4
CDR3 protein: SAIDSREKLF

V gene: TRBV6-1
J gene: TRBJ1-1
CDR3 protein: ASSEAVGGYTEAF

V gene: TRBV5-1
J gene: NA
CDR3 protein: ASSSRGQVVETQY

V gene: TRBV29-1
J gene: TRBJ1-2
CDR3 protein: SVFRTGANYGYT

V gene: TRBV7-9
J gene: TRBJ1-1
CDR3 protein: ASSPRVLGNTEAF

V gene: TRBV10-3
J gene: TRBJ2-3
CDR3 protein: AISGVDSTDTQY

V gene: TRBV5-1
J gene: TRBJ2-6
CDR3 protein: ASSLAKTSGANVLT

V gene: TRBV21-1
J gene: TRBJ2-4
CDR3 protein: ASTTRNKSKNIQY

V gene: TRBV12-3/TRBV12-4
J gene: TRBJ1-1
CDR3 protein: ASTVGPGTEAF

V gene: TRBV7-2
J gene: TRBJ2-3
CDR3 protein: ASSLGLAGLGTDTQY

V gene: TRBV5-1
J gene: TRBJ2-1
CDR3 protein: ASSTTHNEQF

V gene: TRBV13
J gene: TRBJ2-1
CDR3 protein: ASSLAGQHGNEQF

V gene: TRBV7-2
J gene: TRBJ2-1
CDR3 protein: ASTAQREGRVF

V gene: TRBV3-1
J gene: TRBJ2-7
CDR3 protein: ASSQHRYEQY

V gene: TRBV20-1
J gene: TRBJ2-1
CDR3 protein: SAAAADNGQF

V gene: TRBV20-1
J gene: TRBJ2-3
CDR3 protein: SATGKDTQY

V gene: TRBV7-2
J gene: TRBJ2-3
CDR3 protein: ASSLETYTEDYTDTQY

V gene: TRBV4-1
J gene: TRBJ2-7
CDR3 protein: ASIRTLQRVLREQY

V gene: TRBV29-1
J gene: TRBJ1-2
CDR3 protein: SAIPNLRLSDGYT

V gene: TRBV15
J gene: TRBJ1-3
CDR3 protein: ATSRDNSGNTIY

V gene: TRBV20-1
J gene: NA
CDR3 protein: SARDPTGLAGVETQY

V gene: TRBV5-1
J gene: TRBJ2-3
CDR3 protein: ASSLGTGVDTQY

V gene: TRBV10-2
J gene: TRBJ2-7
CDR3 protein: ASREPQGASYEQY

V gene: TRBV28
J gene: TRBJ2-4
CDR3 protein: ASSSPSAGAKNIQY

V gene: TRBV4-1
J gene: TRBJ2-2
CDR3 protein: ASSPEGRVVRELF

V gene: TRBV20-1
J gene: TRBJ2-5
CDR3 protein: SASTSGYYNEQY

V gene: TRBV12-3/TRBV12-4
J gene: TRBJ1-5
CDR3 protein: ASTDSYSNQPQH

V gene: TRBV6-1
J gene: TRBJ1-5
CDR3 protein: ASSEQGGRQPQH

V gene: TRBV10-3
J gene: TRBJ2-7
CDR3 protein: AIRGTASYEQY

V gene: TRBV15
J gene: TRBJ1-5
CDR3 protein: ATGPGGANSQPQH

V gene: TRBV2
J gene: TRBJ2-5
CDR3 protein: ASILAGGYQETQY

V gene: TRBV2
J gene: TRBJ1-2
CDR3 protein: AGSGETGRYGYT

V gene: TRBV4-1
J gene: TRBJ1-6
CDR3 protein: ASSRINHPGEPLH

V gene: TRBV14
J gene: TRBJ2-1
CDR3 protein: ASNGIQTGLNEQF

V gene: TRBV5-1
J gene: TRBJ2-1
CDR3 protein: ASSGVSKGNEQF

V gene: TRBV27
J gene: TRBJ2-7
CDR3 protein: ASSSTGTTYEQY

V gene: TRBV7-2
J gene: TRBJ2-1
CDR3 protein: ASSGQILGNEQF

V gene: TRBV29-1
J gene: TRBJ2-7
CDR3 protein: SVSLLSGISYEQY

V gene: TRBV29-1
J gene: TRBJ1-3
CDR3 protein: SGTTGGNTIY

V gene: TRBV6-5
J gene: TRBJ2-5
CDR3 protein: ASSYLEGSGGEARYGQY

V gene: TRBV5-6
J gene: TRBJ2-1
CDR3 protein: ASSYSGGSSYSEQF

V gene: TRBV4-1
J gene: TRBJ2-3
CDR3 protein: ASSQERGAPDTQY

V gene: TRBV7-6
J gene: TRBJ2-1
CDR3 protein: ASSAKQVNEQF

V gene: TRBV5-1
J gene: TRBJ1-1
CDR3 protein: ASSLAGRLNTEAF

V gene: TRBV7-9
J gene: TRBJ1-2
CDR3 protein: ASSLFEGVGYT

V gene: TRBV29-1
J gene: TRBJ2-1
CDR3 protein: SGSEGNEQF

V gene: TRBV12-3/TRBV12-4
J gene: TRBJ2-4
CDR3 protein: ASSPQGVLYDQY